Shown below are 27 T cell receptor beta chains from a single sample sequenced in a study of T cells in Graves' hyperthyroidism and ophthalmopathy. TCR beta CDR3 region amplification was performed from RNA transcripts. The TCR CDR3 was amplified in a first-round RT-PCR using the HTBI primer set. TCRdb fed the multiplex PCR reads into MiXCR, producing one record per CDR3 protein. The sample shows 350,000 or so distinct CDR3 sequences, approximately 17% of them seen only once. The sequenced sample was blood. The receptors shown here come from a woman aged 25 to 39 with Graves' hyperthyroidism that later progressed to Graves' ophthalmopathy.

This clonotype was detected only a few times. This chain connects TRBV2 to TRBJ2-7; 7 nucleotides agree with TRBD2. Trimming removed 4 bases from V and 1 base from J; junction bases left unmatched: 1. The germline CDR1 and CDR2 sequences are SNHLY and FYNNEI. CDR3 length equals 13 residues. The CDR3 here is CASSGTRSYEQYF. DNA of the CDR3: TGTGCCAGCAGTGGGACTAGATCCTACGAGCAGTACTTC. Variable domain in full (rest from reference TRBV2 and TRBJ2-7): EPEVTQTPSHQVTQMGQEVILRCVPISNHLYFYWYRQILGQKVEFLVSFYNNEISEKSEIFDDQFSVERPDGSNFTLKIRSTKLEDSAMYFCASSGTRSYEQYFGPGTRLTVT.

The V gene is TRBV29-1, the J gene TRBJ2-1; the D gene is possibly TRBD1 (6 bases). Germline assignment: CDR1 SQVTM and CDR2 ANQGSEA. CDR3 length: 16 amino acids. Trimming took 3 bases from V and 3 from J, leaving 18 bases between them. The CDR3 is CSVEGVPTGFYNEQFF. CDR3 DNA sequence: TGCAGCGTTGAGGGGGTACCAACAGGGTTCTACAATGAGCAGTTCTTC.

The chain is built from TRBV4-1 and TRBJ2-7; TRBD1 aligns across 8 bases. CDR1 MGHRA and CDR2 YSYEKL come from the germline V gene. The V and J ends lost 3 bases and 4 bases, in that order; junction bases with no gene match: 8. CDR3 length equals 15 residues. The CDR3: CASSQAEGQGYEQYF. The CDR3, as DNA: TGCGCCAGCAGCCAGGCCGAAGGACAGGGATACGAGCAGTACTTC.

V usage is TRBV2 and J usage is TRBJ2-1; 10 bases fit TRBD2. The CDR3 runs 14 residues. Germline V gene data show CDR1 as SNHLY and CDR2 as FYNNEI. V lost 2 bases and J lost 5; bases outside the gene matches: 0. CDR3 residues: CASSETSGDNEQFF. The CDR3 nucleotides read TGTGCCAGCAGTGAAACTAGCGGGGACAATGAGCAGTTCTTC.

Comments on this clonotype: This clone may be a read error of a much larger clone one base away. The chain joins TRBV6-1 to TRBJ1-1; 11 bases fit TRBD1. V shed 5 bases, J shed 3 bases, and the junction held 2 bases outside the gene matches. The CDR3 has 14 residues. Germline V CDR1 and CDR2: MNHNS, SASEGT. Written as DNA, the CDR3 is TGTGCCAGCAGTTCGGGACAGGGGGACACTGAAGCTTTCTTT. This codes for CASSSGQGDTEAFF.

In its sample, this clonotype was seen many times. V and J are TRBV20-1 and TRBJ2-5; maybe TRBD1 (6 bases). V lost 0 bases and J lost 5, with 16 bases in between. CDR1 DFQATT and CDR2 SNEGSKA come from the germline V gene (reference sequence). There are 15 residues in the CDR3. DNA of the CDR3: TGCAGTGCTAGAGATTTTGTGGGGGCTGGGGAGACCCAGTACTTC. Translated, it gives CSARDFVGAGETQYF.

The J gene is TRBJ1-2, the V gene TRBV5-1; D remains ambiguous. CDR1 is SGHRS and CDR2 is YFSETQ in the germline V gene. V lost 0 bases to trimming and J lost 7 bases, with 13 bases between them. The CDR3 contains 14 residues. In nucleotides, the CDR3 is TGCGCCAGCAGCTTGGTATCTGGGCTTAGTGGCTACACCTTC. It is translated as CASSLVSGLSGYTF. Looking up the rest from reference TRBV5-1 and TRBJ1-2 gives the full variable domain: KAGVTQTPRYLIKTRGQQVTLSCSPISGHRSVSWYQQTPGQGLQFLFEYFSETQRNKGNFPGRFSGRQFSNSRSEMNVSTLELGDSALYLCASSLVSGLSGYTFGSGTRLTVV.

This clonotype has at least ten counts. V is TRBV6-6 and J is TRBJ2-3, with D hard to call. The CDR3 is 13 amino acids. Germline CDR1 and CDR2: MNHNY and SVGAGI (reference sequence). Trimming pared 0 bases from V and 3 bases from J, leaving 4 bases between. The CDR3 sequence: CASSYSWTDTQYF. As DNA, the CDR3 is TGTGCCAGCAGTTACTCATGGACAGATACGCAGTATTTT.

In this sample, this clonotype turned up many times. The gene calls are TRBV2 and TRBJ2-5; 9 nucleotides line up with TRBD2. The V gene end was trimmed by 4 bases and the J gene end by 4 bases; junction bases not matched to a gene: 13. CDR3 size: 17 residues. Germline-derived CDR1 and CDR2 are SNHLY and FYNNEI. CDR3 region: CASSAKFRLAERETQYF. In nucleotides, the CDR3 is TGTGCCAGCAGTGCTAAATTTCGACTAGCGGAGAGAGAGACCCAGTACTTC. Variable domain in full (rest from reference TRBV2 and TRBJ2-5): EPEVTQTPSHQVTQMGQEVILRCVPISNHLYFYWYRQILGQKVEFLVSFYNNEISEKSEIFDDQFSVERPDGSNFTLKIRSTKLEDSAMYFCASSAKFRLAERETQYFGPGTRLLVL.

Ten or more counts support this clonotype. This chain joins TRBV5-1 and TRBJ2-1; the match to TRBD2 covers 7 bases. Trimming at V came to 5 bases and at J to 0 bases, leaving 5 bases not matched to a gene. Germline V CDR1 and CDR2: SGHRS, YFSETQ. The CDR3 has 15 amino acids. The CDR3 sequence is CASSWDYNSYNEQFF. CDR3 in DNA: TGCGCCAGCAGTTGGGACTACAACTCCTACAATGAGCAGTTCTTC. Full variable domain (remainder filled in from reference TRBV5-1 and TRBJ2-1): KAGVTQTPRYLIKTRGQQVTLSCSPISGHRSVSWYQQTPGQGLQFLFEYFSETQRNKGNFPGRFSGRQFSNSRSEMNVSTLELGDSALYLCASSWDYNSYNEQFFGPGTRLTVL.

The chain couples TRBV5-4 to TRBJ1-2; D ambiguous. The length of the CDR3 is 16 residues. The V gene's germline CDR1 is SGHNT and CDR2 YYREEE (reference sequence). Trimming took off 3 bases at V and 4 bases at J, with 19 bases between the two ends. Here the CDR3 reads CASSSGMELTAYGYTF. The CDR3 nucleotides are TGTGCCAGCAGCTCAGGAATGGAGTTGACGGCCTATGGCTACACCTTC.

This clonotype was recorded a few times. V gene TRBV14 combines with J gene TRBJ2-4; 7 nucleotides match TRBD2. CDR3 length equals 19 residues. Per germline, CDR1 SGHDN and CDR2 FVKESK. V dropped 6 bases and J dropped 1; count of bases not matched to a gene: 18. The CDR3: CASSQSSGLADLAKNIQYF. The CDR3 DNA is TGTGCCAGCAGTCAATCTAGCGGTTTGGCGGACTTGGCCAAAAACATTCAGTACTTC. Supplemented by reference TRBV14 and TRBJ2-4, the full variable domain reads EAGVTQFPSHSVIEKGQTVTLRCDPISGHDNLYWYRRVMGKEIKFLLHFVKESKQDESGMPNNRFLAERTGGTYSTLKVQPAELEDSGVYFCASSQSSGLADLAKNIQYFGAGTRLSVL.

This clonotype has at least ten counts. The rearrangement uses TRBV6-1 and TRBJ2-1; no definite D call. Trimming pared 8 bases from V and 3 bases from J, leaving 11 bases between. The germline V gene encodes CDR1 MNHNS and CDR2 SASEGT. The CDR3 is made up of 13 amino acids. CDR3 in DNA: TGTGCCAGCCACCCGGGCCGCTACAATGAGCAGTTCTTC. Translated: CASHPGRYNEQFF.

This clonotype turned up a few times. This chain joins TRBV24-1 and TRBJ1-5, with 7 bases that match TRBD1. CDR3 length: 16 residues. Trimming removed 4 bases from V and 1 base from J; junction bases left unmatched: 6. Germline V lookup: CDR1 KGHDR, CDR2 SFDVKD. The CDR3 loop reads CATSDSRQGSNQPQHF. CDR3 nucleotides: TGTGCCACCAGTGACTCCCGACAGGGAAGCAATCAGCCCCAGCATTTT.

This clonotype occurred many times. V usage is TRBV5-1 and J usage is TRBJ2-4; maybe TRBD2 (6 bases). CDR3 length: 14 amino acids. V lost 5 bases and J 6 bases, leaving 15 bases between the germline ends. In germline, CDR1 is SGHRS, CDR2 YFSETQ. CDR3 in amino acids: CASRTEGLGNIQYF. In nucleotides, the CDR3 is TGCGCCAGCAGGACGGAGGGGCTGGGAAACATTCAGTACTTC.

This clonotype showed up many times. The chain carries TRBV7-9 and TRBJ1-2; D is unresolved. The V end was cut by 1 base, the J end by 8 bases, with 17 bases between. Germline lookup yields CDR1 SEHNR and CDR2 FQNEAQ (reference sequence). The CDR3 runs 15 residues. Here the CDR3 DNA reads TGTGCCAGCAGCTTAGGCACCGGACTATTAGGGGGCTACACCTTC. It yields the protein CASSLGTGLLGGYTF.

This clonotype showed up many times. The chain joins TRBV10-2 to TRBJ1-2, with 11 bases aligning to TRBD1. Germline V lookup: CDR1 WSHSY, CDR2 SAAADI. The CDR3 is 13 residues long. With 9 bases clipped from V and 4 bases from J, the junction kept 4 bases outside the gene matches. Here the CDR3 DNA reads TGCGCCAGTACCGGGACAGGGGGCTATGGCTACACCTTC. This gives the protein CASTGTGGYGYTF.

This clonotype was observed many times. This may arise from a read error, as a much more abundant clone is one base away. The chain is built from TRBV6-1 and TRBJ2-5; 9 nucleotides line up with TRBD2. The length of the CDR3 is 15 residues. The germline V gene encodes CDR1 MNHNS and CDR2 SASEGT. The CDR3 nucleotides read TGTTCCAGCAGTGAAGCTGCGGGGGGGCAGGAGACCCAGTACTTC. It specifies CSSSEAAGGQETQYF.

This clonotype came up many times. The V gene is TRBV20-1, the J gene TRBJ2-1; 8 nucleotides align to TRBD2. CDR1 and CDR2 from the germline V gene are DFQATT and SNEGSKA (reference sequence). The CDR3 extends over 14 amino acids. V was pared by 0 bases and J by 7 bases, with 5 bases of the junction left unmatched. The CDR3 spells CSAREGREANEQFF. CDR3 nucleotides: TGCAGTGCTAGAGAAGGGCGGGAGGCTAATGAGCAGTTCTTC.

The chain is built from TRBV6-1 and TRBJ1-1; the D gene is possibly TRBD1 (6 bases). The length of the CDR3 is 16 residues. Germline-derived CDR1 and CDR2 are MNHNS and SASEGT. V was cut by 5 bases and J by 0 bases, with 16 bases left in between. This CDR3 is CASSPFVDRLNTEAFF. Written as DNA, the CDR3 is TGTGCCAGCAGTCCCTTCGTGGACAGATTGAACACTGAAGCTTTCTTT.

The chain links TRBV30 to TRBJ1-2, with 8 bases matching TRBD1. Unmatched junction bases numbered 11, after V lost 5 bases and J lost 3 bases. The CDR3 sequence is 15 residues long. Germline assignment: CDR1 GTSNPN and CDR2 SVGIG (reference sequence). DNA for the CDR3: TGTGCCTGGGGTCGGGGGACAGGCGATTACTATGGCTACACCTTC. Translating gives CAWGRGTGDYYGYTF.

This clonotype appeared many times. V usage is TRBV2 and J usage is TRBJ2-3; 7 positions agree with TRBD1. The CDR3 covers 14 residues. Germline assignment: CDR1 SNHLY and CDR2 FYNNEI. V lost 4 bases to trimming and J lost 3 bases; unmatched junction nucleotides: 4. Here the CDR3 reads CASSVVTGTDTQYF. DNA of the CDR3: TGTGCCAGCAGTGTGGTGACAGGGACAGATACGCAGTATTTT.

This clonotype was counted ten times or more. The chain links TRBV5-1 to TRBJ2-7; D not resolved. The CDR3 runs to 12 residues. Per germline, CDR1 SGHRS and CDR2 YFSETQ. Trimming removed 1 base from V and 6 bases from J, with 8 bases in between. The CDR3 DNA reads TGCGCCAGCAGCTTGTCAGGTCGCGAGCAGTACTTC. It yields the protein CASSLSGREQYF.

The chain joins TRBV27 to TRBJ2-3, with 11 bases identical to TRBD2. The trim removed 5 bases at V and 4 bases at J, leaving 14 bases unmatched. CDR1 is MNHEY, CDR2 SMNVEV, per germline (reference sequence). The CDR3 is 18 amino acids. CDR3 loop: CASSLLHIAGGRADTQYF. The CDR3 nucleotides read TGTGCCAGCAGTCTCCTCCATATAGCGGGGGGGCGGGCAGATACGCAGTATTTT.

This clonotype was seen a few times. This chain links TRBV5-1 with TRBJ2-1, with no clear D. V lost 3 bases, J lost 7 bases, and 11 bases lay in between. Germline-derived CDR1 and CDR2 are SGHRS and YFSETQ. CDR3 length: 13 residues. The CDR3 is CASSSRLGNEQFF. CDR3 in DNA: TGCGCCAGCAGCTCCCGACTTGGAAATGAGCAGTTCTTC.

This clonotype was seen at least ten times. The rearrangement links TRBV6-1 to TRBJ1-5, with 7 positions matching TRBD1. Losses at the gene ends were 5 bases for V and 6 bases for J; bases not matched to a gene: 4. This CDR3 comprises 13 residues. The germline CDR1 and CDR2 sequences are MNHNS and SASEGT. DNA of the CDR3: TGTGCCAGCAGTAAGACAGGGAGTCAGCCCCAGCATTTT. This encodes CASSKTGSQPQHF.

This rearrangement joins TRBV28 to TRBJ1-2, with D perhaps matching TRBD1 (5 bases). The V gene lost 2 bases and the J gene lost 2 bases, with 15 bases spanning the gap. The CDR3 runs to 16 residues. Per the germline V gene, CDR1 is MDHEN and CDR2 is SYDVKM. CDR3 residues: CASSLGSRGTNYGYTF. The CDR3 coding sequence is TGTGCCAGCAGTTTAGGCAGTCGGGGCACAAACTATGGCTACACCTTC.